The 26 T cell receptor beta chains given below trace back to one sample, sequenced in a study of PD-L1 blockade in urothelial cancer (dated by TCRdb to the late 2010s). The time point label here, explained by the study, means: peripheral blood 6 weeks after treatment start. The method was the immunoSEQ multiplex PCR assay. Entries here come from immuneACCESS through TCRdb and include only in-frame sequences with V and J called. Some clones fail to appear in such tables; in the studies checked, an unresolved V gene covers under half of the shortfall, and the cause of the remainder is unknown. Present in this sample are roughly 120,000 clones, more than 85% of which were seen just once. The biggest ten clones account for more than 1.5% of the sample. This material consisted of PBMCs, taken around atezolizumab (anti-PD-L1) treatment. These receptors were taken from a man aged 60 to 69 with urothelial cancer.

This sequence joins TRBV5-8 and TRBJ2-5; TRBD2 matches 8 bases. The ends lost 2 bases at V and 5 bases at J; junction bases unmatched: 5. CDR1 is SGHTS and CDR2 is YDEGEE in the germline V gene. The CDR3 spans 14 residues. For the CDR3, the DNA is TGTGCCAGCAGCTTTCGGGGGGGCGAGGAGACCCAGTACTTC. Translation gives CASSFRGGEETQYF.

In this sample, this clone turned up a few times. V usage is TRBV30 and J usage is TRBJ1-1, with D perhaps matching TRBD1 (5 bases). V lost 4 bases and J lost 1, with 10 bases in between. CDR3 length: 13 amino acids. Germline-derived CDR1 and CDR2 are GTSNPN and SVGIG (reference sequence). CDR3 residues: CAWNPGRNTEAFF. CDR3 coding DNA: TGTGCCTGGAATCCAGGGCGGAACACTGAAGCTTTCTTT.

V and J are TRBV28 and TRBJ2-3, with D possibly TRBD1 on 7 matching bases. The CDR3 is 16 residues long. Germline V lookup: CDR1 MDHEN, CDR2 SYDVKM. Trimming pared 7 bases from V and 3 bases from J, leaving 20 bases between. The CDR3 loop reads CASIQGGLTFTDTQYF. The CDR3, as DNA: TGTGCCAGCATCCAGGGGGGCCTGACATTTACAGATACGCAGTATTTT.

This clone has a single count. This chain links TRBV4-1 with TRBJ2-7; TRBD1 matches 9 bases. CDR3 size: 14 residues. J was trimmed by 2 bases and V by 4 bases; bases with no gene match: 3. Germline V gives CDR1 MGHRA, CDR2 YSYEKL. CDR3 nucleotides: TGCGCCAGCAGCCCGGGACAGGGAACCTACGAGCAGTACTTC. Translating it yields CASSPGQGTYEQYF.

There are a few counts of this clone. This sequence joins TRBV14 and TRBJ1-6; a possible D gene is TRBD1 (5 bases). V was shortened by 0 bases and J by 6 bases, with 12 bases between the two germline ends. This CDR3 has 16 residues. Germline CDR1 and CDR2: SGHDN and FVKESK. The CDR3 bases are TGTGCCAGCAGCCAAGATAAGGGGTGGGCTAATTCACCCCTCCACTTT. Protein sequence: CASSQDKGWANSPLHF.

The chain is built from TRBV5-6 and TRBJ2-7, with 7 bases matching TRBD1. The CDR3 extends over 13 amino acids. The junction had 5 bases not matched to a gene; V was cut back by 3 bases and J by 5 bases. In germline, CDR1 is SGHDT, CDR2 YYEEEE. The DNA for the CDR3 is TGTGCCAGCAGCTCGACAGGGTGGGACGAGCAGTACTTC. It translates to CASSSTGWDEQYF.

V is TRBV11-2 and J is TRBJ2-3; TRBD2 matches at 9 bases. There are 15 residues in the CDR3. Per germline, CDR1 SGHAT and CDR2 FQNNGV. With V trimmed by 1 base and J by 7 bases, 6 bases remained unmatched. CDR3 DNA: TGTGCCAGCAGCTTAGTAGCGGCGGGGGGGAATACGCAGTATTTT. This codes for CASSLVAAGGNTQYF.

The chain couples TRBV7-2 to TRBJ2-5, with 7 bases that match TRBD2. V was clipped by 1 base and J by 3 bases; unmatched bases: 5. The CDR3 spans 15 residues. Germline CDR1 is SGHTA and CDR2 is FQGNSA. In DNA, the CDR3 is TGTGCCAGCAGCTTAGAGGCGGCGGGGGAAGAGACCCAGTACTTC. Translating it yields CASSLEAAGEETQYF.

This clone showed up just a few times. The genes are TRBV2 and TRBJ1-5, with no clear D. Germline V gene data show CDR1 as SNHLY and CDR2 as FYNNEI. V lost 6 bases and J lost 9, with 15 bases in between. The CDR3 runs to 13 residues. CDR3 residues: CASSPHLNGPQHF. CDR3 nucleotides: TGTGCCAGCAGCCCTCATCTCAACGGGCCCCAGCATTTT.

This chain uses TRBV11-2 with TRBJ1-6; 9 bases fit TRBD1. V shed 5 bases, J shed 7 bases, and the junction held 9 bases outside the gene matches. Germline assignment: CDR1 SGHAT and CDR2 FQNNGV. The CDR3 length is 16 residues. The CDR3 region has the DNA TGTGCCAGCAGCCCTGGACAGGGGCTGAGCAATTCACCCCTCCACTTT. It encodes CASSPGQGLSNSPLHF.

This chain uses TRBV29-1 with TRBJ2-1, with 11 bases aligning to TRBD1. Per germline, CDR1 SQVTM and CDR2 ANQGSEA. The trim removed 6 bases at V and 4 bases at J, leaving 2 bases unmatched. CDR3 size: 13 residues. The CDR3 DNA is TGCAGCGTGGACAGGGGGCATTACAATGAGCAGTTCTTC. Residues: CSVDRGHYNEQFF.

This chain joins TRBV5-1 and TRBJ2-2; D is unclear. The CDR3 is 15 residues long. Trimming took off 0 bases at V and 0 bases at J, with 6 bases between the two ends. CDR1 and CDR2 (germline): SGHRS, YFSETQ. The DNA for the CDR3 is TGCGCCAGCAGCTTGGGGCAGACGAACACCGGGGAGCTGTTTTTT. Translating gives CASSLGQTNTGELFF.

This chain uses TRBV28 with TRBJ1-2; 8 bases agree with TRBD1. There are 14 residues in the CDR3. CDR1 and CDR2 (germline): MDHEN, SYDVKM. The V gene end was trimmed by 1 base and the J gene end by 6 bases; junction bases not matched to a gene: 4. The CDR3 nucleotides read TGTGCCAGCAGTTTATCGGCAGGGGGCGATGGCTACACCTTC. Amino acid sequence: CASSLSAGGDGYTF.

This chain links TRBV6-5 with TRBJ1-2, with 7 bases identical to TRBD1. Germline CDR1 reads MNHEY; CDR2 reads SVGAGI. Trimming at V came to 0 bases and at J to 4 bases, leaving 5 bases not matched to a gene. The CDR3 is made up of 15 amino acids. The CDR3 nucleotides are TGTGCCAGCAGTTACTCGGTGGCAGGGGGCTATGGCTACACCTTC. Amino acids: CASSYSVAGGYGYTF.

The rearrangement joins TRBV29-1 to TRBJ1-6; weak D call: TRBD1 (6 bases). V was cut by 6 bases and J by 7 bases, with 13 bases left in between. Per the germline V gene, CDR1 is SQVTM and CDR2 is ANQGSEA. The CDR3 runs 13 residues. In DNA, the CDR3 is TGCAGCGTACAACAGGGCACGAATTCACCCCTCCACTTT. Its protein is CSVQQGTNSPLHF.

The chain couples TRBV6-4 to TRBJ2-7; TRBD2 is a possible D gene (5 bases). Trimming stripped 1 base from V and 5 bases from J, with 9 bases between. The CDR3 contains 13 residues. The V gene's germline CDR1 is MRHNA and CDR2 SNTAGT. Here the CDR3 reads CASSDFDGNEQYF. CDR3 DNA: TGTGCCAGCAGTGACTTTGACGGGAACGAGCAGTACTTC.

This chain uses TRBV7-9 with TRBJ1-1, with a weak D call TRBD1 (6 bases). The germline V and J ends were trimmed by 11 bases and 3 bases, with 19 bases remaining between them. This CDR3 has 14 residues. Germline V gene data show CDR1 as SEHNR and CDR2 as FQNEAQ (reference sequence). CDR3 coding DNA: TGTGCCGGGAGGGGGGACGTCGGTGACACTGAAGCTTTCTTT. Encoded protein: CAGRGDVGDTEAFF.

The chain employs TRBV7-9 and TRBJ2-3; tentative D call: TRBD2 (5 bases). The V end was cut by 2 bases, the J end by 1 base, with 7 bases between. The CDR3 has 14 amino acids. From germline, CDR1 is SEHNR and CDR2 FQNEAQ (reference sequence). The CDR3 is CASSLKGGTDTQYF. In DNA form, the CDR3 reads TGTGCCAGCAGCTTAAAGGGAGGCACAGATACGCAGTATTTT.

The chain recombines TRBV27 with TRBJ2-2; 7 nucleotides match TRBD2. This CDR3 has 15 amino acids. Germline loops: CDR1 MNHEY, CDR2 SMNVEV (reference sequence). The V segment lost 7 bases and the J segment 3 bases; nucleotides outside the gene matches: 8. Here the CDR3 DNA reads TGTGCCAGCACTCGTTGGGGGAGGGACACCGGGGAGCTGTTTTTT. Translating gives CASTRWGRDTGELFF.

The rearrangement links TRBV27 to TRBJ1-2; a possible D gene is TRBD1 (5 bases). Germline assignment: CDR1 MNHEY and CDR2 SMNVEV (reference sequence). The CDR3 totals 13 residues. Trimming removed 5 bases from V and 6 bases from J, with 13 bases in between. The CDR3: CASSPRTKNGYTF. CDR3 DNA: TGTGCCAGCAGTCCTCGGACAAAGAATGGCTACACCTTC.

The rearrangement uses TRBV6-6 and TRBJ2-7; 8 positions match TRBD1. The J segment lost 7 bases and the V segment lost 2 bases, leaving 13 bases of the junction unmatched. There are 16 residues in the CDR3. From germline, CDR1 is MNHNY and CDR2 SVGAGI (reference sequence). The CDR3: CASSYRGTGQVREQYF. The CDR3 DNA reads as TGTGCCAGCAGTTACAGGGGGACGGGACAGGTCAGAGAGCAGTACTTC.

In its sample, this clone was seen a few times. The chain uses TRBV18 and TRBJ2-7; 8 positions agree with TRBD1. V lost 3 bases to trimming and J lost 4 bases; unmatched junction nucleotides: 8. Germline V gives CDR1 KGHSH, CDR2 LQKENI. The CDR3 has 15 amino acids. The CDR3 coding sequence is TGTGCCAGCTCACCGTCAGACAGGGGATGGTACGAGCAGTACTTC. Its translation is CASSPSDRGWYEQYF.

The chain carries TRBV30 and TRBJ1-4; D gene ambiguous. V gave up 0 bases and J gave up 8 bases, with 16 bases separating them. There are 15 residues in the CDR3. Looked up from germline, CDR1 is GTSNPN and CDR2 is SVGIG (reference sequence). The CDR3 DNA follows: TGTGCCTGGAGTGTACGAGCGCAGCCTGGAGAAAAACTGTTTTTT. This gives the protein CAWSVRAQPGEKLFF. Full variable domain (remainder filled in from reference TRBV30 and TRBJ1-4): SQTIHQWPATLVQPVGSPLSLECTVEGTSNPNLYWYRQAAGRGLQLLFYSVGIGQISSEVPQNLSASRPQDRQFILSSKKLLLSDSGFYLCAWSVRAQPGEKLFFGSGTQLSVL.

V usage is TRBV19 and J usage is TRBJ2-7, with a weak D call TRBD1 (5 bases). The germline gives CDR1 LNHDA, CDR2 SQIVND (reference sequence). This CDR3 is built from 15 residues. V dropped 3 bases and J dropped 2 bases, with 14 bases sitting between them. The CDR3 region is CASSMIPGFAYEQYF. DNA of the CDR3: TGTGCCAGTAGTATGATCCCAGGGTTCGCCTACGAGCAGTACTTC.

This chain joins TRBV19 and TRBJ1-4; D may be TRBD1 (6 bases). Trimming pared 5 bases from V and 8 bases from J, leaving 15 bases between. The CDR3 sequence is 14 residues long. CDR1 and CDR2 (germline): LNHDA, SQIVND (reference sequence). In DNA form, the CDR3 reads TGTGCCAGTAGTCCGGACAGCCGGAGGGAAAAACTGTTTTTT. Translating gives CASSPDSRREKLFF.

The rearrangement uses TRBV27 and TRBJ1-2, with D perhaps matching TRBD1 (6 bases). Between the trimmed V and J ends, which lost 7 bases and 2 bases, there was a span of 8 bases. The CDR3 spans 12 residues. Germline V CDR1 and CDR2: MNHEY, SMNVEV (reference sequence). CDR3 sequence (DNA): TGTGCCAGCACAACAGGGAACTATGGCTACACCTTC. It encodes CASTTGNYGYTF.